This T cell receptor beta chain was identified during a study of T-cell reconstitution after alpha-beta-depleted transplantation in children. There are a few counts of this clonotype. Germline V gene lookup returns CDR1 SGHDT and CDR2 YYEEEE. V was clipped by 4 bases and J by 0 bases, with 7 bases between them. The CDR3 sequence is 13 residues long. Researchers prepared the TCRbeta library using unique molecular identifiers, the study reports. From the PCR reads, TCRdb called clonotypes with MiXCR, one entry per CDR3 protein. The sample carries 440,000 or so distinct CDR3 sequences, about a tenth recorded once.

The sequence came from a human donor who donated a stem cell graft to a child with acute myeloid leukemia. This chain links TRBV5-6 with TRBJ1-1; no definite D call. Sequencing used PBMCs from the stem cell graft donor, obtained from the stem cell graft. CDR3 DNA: TGTGCCAGCAGCCTGCCCCTGAACACTGAAGCTTTCTTT. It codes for CASSLPLNTEAFF. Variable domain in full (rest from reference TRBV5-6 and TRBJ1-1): DAGVTQSPTHLIKTRGQQVTLRCSPKSGHDTVSWYQQALGQGPQFIFQYYEEEERQRGNFPDRFSGHQFPNYSSELNVNALLLGDSALYLCASSLPLNTEAFFGQGTRLTVV.